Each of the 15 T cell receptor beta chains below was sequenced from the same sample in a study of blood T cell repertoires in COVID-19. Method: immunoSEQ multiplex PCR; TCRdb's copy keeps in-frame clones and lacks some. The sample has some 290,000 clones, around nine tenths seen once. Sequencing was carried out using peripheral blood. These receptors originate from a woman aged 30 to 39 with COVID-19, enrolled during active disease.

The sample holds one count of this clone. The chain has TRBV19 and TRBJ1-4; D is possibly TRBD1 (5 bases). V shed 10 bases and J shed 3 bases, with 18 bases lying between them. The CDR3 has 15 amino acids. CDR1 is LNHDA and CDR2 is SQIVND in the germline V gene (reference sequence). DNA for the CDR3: TGTGCCACCCAGGACATCGGGAGGGCTAATGAAAAACTGTTTTTT. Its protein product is CATQDIGRANEKLFF.

The CDR3 DNA sequence: TGTGCCAGCAGTCCACCAAACCAGACTAGCAGTGAAGAGACCCAGTACTTC. Its translation: CASSPPNQTSSEETQYF. The rearrangement joins TRBV6-7 to TRBJ2-5, with 7 bases matching TRBD2. TRBV6-7 is an ORF, and what it does is uncertain. The CDR3 totals 17 residues. V shed 5 bases and J 3 bases; nucleotides not matched to a gene: 15.

CDR3 sequence reads: CASSYGQGISEAFF. The CDR3, as DNA: TGTGCCAGCAGTTACGGCCAGGGAATTTCTGAAGCTTTCTTT. The J gene is TRBJ1-1, the V gene TRBV6-5, with D possibly being TRBD1 (5 bases). Germline V gene data show CDR1 as MNHEY and CDR2 as SVGAGI. CDR3 size: 14 residues. Trimming pared 2 bases from V and 6 bases from J, leaving 13 bases between.

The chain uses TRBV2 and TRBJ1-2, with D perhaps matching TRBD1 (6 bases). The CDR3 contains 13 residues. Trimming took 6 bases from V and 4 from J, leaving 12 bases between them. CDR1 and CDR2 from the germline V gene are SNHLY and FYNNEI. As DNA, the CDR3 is TGTGCCAGCAGGGACGGACAGTTCTATGGCTACACCTTC. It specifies CASRDGQFYGYTF.

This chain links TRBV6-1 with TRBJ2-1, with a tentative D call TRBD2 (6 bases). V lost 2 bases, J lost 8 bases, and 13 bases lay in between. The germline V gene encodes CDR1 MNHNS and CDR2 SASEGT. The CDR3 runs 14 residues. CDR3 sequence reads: CASSERGWGDEQFF. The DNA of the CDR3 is TGTGCCAGCAGTGAAAGAGGGTGGGGGGATGAGCAGTTCTTC.

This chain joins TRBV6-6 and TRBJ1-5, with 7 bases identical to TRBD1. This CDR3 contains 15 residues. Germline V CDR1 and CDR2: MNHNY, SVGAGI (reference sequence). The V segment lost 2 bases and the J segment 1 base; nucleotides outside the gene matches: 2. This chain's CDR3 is CASSYPQGSNQPQHF. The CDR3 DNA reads TGTGCCAGCAGTTACCCACAGGGGAGCAATCAGCCCCAGCATTTT.

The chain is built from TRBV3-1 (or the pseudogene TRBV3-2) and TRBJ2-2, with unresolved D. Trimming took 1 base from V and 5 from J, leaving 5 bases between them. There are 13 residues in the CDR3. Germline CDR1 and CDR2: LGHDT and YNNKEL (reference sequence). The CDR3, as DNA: TGTGCCAGCAGCCAAGTTAATACCGGGGAGCTGTTTTTT. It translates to CASSQVNTGELFF.

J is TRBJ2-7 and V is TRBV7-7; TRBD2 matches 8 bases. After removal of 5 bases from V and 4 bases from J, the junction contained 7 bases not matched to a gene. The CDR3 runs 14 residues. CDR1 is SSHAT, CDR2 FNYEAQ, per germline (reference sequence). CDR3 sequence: CASSQGLGGYEQYF. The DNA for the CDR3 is TGTGCCAGCAGCCAGGGACTAGGGGGTTACGAGCAGTACTTC.

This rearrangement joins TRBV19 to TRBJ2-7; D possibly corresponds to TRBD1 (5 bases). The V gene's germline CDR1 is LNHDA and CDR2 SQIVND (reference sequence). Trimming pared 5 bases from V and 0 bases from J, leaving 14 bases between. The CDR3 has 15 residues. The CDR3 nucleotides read TGTGCCAGTAGTCCCGGGTTGGGGCTCTCCTACGAGCAGTACTTC. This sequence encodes CASSPGLGLSYEQYF.

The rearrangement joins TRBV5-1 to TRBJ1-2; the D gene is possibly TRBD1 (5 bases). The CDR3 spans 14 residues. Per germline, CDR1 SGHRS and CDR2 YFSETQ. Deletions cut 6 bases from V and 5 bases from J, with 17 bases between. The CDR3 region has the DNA TGCGCCAGCACCCCCGGGGGGTTTCAATATGGCTACACCTTC. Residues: CASTPGGFQYGYTF.

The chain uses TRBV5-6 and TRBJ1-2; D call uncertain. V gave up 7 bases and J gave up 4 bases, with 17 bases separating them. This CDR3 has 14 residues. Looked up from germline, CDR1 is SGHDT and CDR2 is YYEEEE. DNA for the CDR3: TGTGCCAGCTTTAACGTGCTAGGAGGCTATGGCTACACCTTC. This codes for CASFNVLGGYGYTF. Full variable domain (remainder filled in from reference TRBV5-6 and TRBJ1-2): DAGVTQSPTHLIKTRGQQVTLRCSPKSGHDTVSWYQQALGQGPQFIFQYYEEEERQRGNFPDRFSGHQFPNYSSELNVNALLLGDSALYLCASFNVLGGYGYTFGSGTRLTVV.

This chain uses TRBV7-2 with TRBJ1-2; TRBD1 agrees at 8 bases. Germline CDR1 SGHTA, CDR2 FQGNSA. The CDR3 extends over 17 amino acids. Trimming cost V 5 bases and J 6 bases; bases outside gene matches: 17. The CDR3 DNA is TGTGCCAGCAGCCGCAACCGAAGACAGGGGAGCTTGGATGGCTACACCTTC. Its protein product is CASSRNRRQGSLDGYTF.

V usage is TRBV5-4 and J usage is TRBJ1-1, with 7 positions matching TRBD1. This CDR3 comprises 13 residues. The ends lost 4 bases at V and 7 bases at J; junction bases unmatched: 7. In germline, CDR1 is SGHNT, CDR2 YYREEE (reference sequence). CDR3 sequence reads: CASSITGVGEAFF. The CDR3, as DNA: TGTGCCAGCAGCATAACAGGGGTTGGTGAAGCTTTCTTT.

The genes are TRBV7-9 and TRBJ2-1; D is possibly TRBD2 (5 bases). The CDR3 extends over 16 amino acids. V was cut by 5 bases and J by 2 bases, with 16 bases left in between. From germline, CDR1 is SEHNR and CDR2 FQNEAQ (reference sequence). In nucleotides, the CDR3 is TGTGCCAGCAGCATCCAACTGGCGGGCACCTACAATGAGCAGTTCTTC. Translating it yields CASSIQLAGTYNEQFF.

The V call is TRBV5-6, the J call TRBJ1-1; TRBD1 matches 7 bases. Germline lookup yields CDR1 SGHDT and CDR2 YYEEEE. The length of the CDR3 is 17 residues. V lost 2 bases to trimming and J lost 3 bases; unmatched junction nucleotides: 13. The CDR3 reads CASSFLNRGASYTEAFF. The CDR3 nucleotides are TGTGCCAGCAGCTTCTTGAACAGGGGAGCCTCCTACACTGAAGCTTTCTTT.